This TCR beta chain came from a study of Graves' ophthalmopathy and Graves' hyperthyroidism. The diagnosis was founded upon clinical symptoms, serum thyroxine, TRAb, thyroid ultrasound and orbital computed tomography. Out of about 11 ml of fresh peripheral blood, PBMCs were obtained. This clonotype has at least ten counts. The TCR beta CDR3 regions underwent amplification from RNA transcripts. HTBI-primed RT-PCR formed the first round, and a multiplex PCR formed the second. Via MiXCR, TCRdb re-called the multiplex PCR reads, giving one row per CDR3 protein. The table shows hundreds of thousands of distinct CDR3 sequences, with around 14% occurring only once. Germline V gene data show CDR1 as SQVTM and CDR2 as ANQGSEA. Trimming left V 6 bases short and J 6 bases short, with 17 bases between. The CDR3 totals 13 residues.

Sequencing was done on a sample of blood. The origin of this receptor is a woman aged 25-40 years with Graves' ophthalmopathy. The chain carries TRBV29-1 and TRBJ1-2; D ambiguous. CDR3 sequence: CSVRRAGEDGYTF. CDR3 coding DNA: TGCAGCGTACGACGGGCTGGGGAAGATGGCTACACCTTC.